This T cell receptor (beta chain) was captured by sequencing in a study of cytomegalovirus exposure and HLA in healthy donors. The PCR was carried out with 60 Vbeta primers and 13 Jbeta primers. The table came from immunoSEQ multiplex PCR; TCRdb's copy has only in-frame clones and leaves some out. The table includes about 150,000 clones, about 74% detected once. After removal of 5 bases from V and 2 bases from J, the junction contained 8 bases not matched to a gene. CDR1 is SGHAT and CDR2 is FQNNGV in the germline V gene. This CDR3 is built from 16 residues. The TCR originated in a woman aged 40-49 years in good health and CMV-seronegative. Material: PBMCs. V usage is TRBV11-2 and J usage is TRBJ1-5; 8 positions match TRBD1. In nucleotides, the CDR3 is TGTGCCAGCAGCACATATGGACAGGGCGGCAATCAGCCCCAGCATTTT. Translation: CASSTYGQGGNQPQHF.